A selection of T cell receptor beta chains follows, all from one sample in a study of beta chain features in type 1 diabetes. The method was immunoSEQ multiplex PCR; TCRdb's version includes in-frame clones alone and lacks a portion of them. The table has some 220,000 clones, approximately 11% seen once. Sequencing was done on a sample of central memory CD4+ T cells from blood. Receptors originate from a man between 18 and 35 years old in good health. CDR3s include the opening cysteine and the closing phenylalanine or tryptophan. A D gene is named only where the DNA matches it firmly. The size entry is marked missing in some rows and otherwise reads once, few, many or a size class.

clone size: few; V gene: TRBV2; J gene: TRBJ1-5; D gene: TRBD1; CDR3 protein: CASVLGQGNQPQHF; CDR3 DNA: TGTGCCAGCGTTCTTGGACAGGGCAATCAGCCCCAGCATTTT
clone size: few; V gene: TRBV4-2; J gene: TRBJ2-7; D gene: NA; CDR3 protein: CASSQDSMREQYF; CDR3 DNA: TGTGCCAGCAGCCAAGATTCTATGCGGGAGCAGTACTTC
clone size: NA; V gene: TRBV14; J gene: TRBJ2-1; D gene: NA; CDR3 protein: CASSQVTGRNEQFF; CDR3 DNA: TGTGCCAGCAGCCAAGTGACGGGGCGGAATGAGCAGTTCTTC
clone size: few; V gene: TRBV7-9; J gene: TRBJ1-4; D gene: NA; CDR3 protein: CASSLEGTGRNEKLFF; CDR3 DNA: TGTGCCAGCAGCTTAGAGGGAACAGGGCGTAATGAAAAACTGTTTTTT
clone size: few; V gene: TRBV30; J gene: TRBJ2-3; D gene: NA; CDR3 protein: CAWSVESTDTQYF; CDR3 DNA: TGTGCCTGGAGTGTCGAGAGCACAGATACGCAGTATTTT
clone size: few; V gene: TRBV29-1; J gene: TRBJ2-1; D gene: NA; CDR3 protein: CSVSQGDTGFF; CDR3 DNA: TGCAGCGTGTCACAGGGCGATACGGGGTTCTTC
clone size: NA; V gene: TRBV5-6; J gene: TRBJ2-5; D gene: NA; CDR3 protein: CASSLAVSQETQYF; CDR3 DNA: TGTGCCAGCAGCTTGGCGGTCAGCCAAGAGACCCAGTACTTC
clone size: NA; V gene: TRBV7-9; J gene: TRBJ2-1; D gene: NA; CDR3 protein: CASSFRVSSYNEQFF; CDR3 DNA: TGTGCCAGCAGCTTCCGGGTTTCCTCCTACAATGAGCAGTTCTTC
clone size: NA; V gene: TRBV2; J gene: TRBJ1-4; D gene: TRBD1; CDR3 protein: CASSAQGAANEKLFF; CDR3 DNA: TGTGCCAGCAGTGCTCAGGGGGCAGCTAATGAAAAACTGTTTTTT
clone size: NA; V gene: TRBV7-2; J gene: TRBJ2-7; D gene: TRBD1; CDR3 protein: CASSLDWDSYSEQYF; CDR3 DNA: TGTGCCAGCAGCTTAGATTGGGACAGCTATAGCGAGCAGTACTTC
clone size: many; V gene: TRBV7-9; J gene: TRBJ2-1; D gene: TRBD2; CDR3 protein: CASSSGLAGRFF; CDR3 DNA: TGTGCCAGCAGCTCCGGACTAGCGGGGCGGTTCTTC
clone size: few; V gene: TRBV30; J gene: TRBJ1-1; D gene: NA; CDR3 protein: CAWSVTRRQAFF; CDR3 DNA: TGTGCCTGGAGTGTGACCCGGAGGCAAGCTTTCTTT
clone size: NA; V gene: TRBV29-1; J gene: TRBJ2-7; D gene: NA; CDR3 protein: CSALTALSYEQYF; CDR3 DNA: TGCAGCGCCCTGACAGCTCTCTCCTACGAGCAGTACTTC
clone size: NA; V gene: TRBV11-1; J gene: TRBJ2-7; D gene: NA; CDR3 protein: CASSLGGVPSYEQYF; CDR3 DNA: TGTGCCAGCAGCTTAGGAGGTGTCCCCTCCTACGAGCAGTACTTC
clone size: NA; V gene: TRBV2; J gene: TRBJ2-7; D gene: TRBD2; CDR3 protein: CASHGWSGSDYEQYF; CDR3 DNA: TGTGCCAGCCACGGGTGGAGCGGGAGTGACTACGAGCAGTACTTC
clone size: few; V gene: TRBV14; J gene: TRBJ2-5; D gene: TRBD1; CDR3 protein: CASSPGTGYQETQYF; CDR3 DNA: TGTGCCAGCAGCCCGGGGACAGGGTACCAAGAGACCCAGTACTTC
clone size: few; V gene: TRBV7-6; J gene: TRBJ2-7; D gene: NA; CDR3 protein: CASSLRQGSYEQYF; CDR3 DNA: TGTGCCAGCAGCTTAAGGCAGGGCAGCTACGAGCAGTACTTC
clone size: many; V gene: TRBV5-6; J gene: TRBJ1-1; D gene: NA; CDR3 protein: CASSLAGNTEAFF; CDR3 DNA: TGTGCCAGCAGCTTGGCTGGGAACACTGAAGCTTTCTTT
clone size: few; V gene: TRBV5-1; J gene: TRBJ2-2; D gene: NA; CDR3 protein: CASSPPETGNTGELFF; CDR3 DNA: TGCGCCAGCAGCCCCCCCGAGACGGGGAACACCGGGGAGCTGTTTTTT
clone size: few; V gene: TRBV6-1; J gene: TRBJ2-1; D gene: NA; CDR3 protein: CASSEAHRVQYEQFF; CDR3 DNA: TGTGCCAGCAGTGAAGCCCACAGGGTACAGTATGAGCAGTTCTTC
clone size: few; V gene: TRBV29-1; J gene: TRBJ2-7; D gene: TRBD2; CDR3 protein: CSATSDYEQYF; CDR3 DNA: TGCAGCGCTACTAGCGACTACGAGCAGTACTTC
clone size: few; V gene: TRBV30; J gene: TRBJ1-4; D gene: NA; CDR3 protein: CAWLRRSNEKLFF; CDR3 DNA: TGTGCCTGGTTACGGCGGTCTAATGAAAAACTGTTTTTT
clone size: NA; V gene: TRBV19; J gene: TRBJ2-1; D gene: NA; CDR3 protein: CASSMRSDNEQFF; CDR3 DNA: TGTGCCAGTAGTATGAGAAGTGACAATGAGCAGTTCTTC
clone size: NA; V gene: TRBV5-4; J gene: TRBJ2-5; D gene: TRBD2; CDR3 protein: CASSIPGREGQETQYF; CDR3 DNA: TGTGCCAGCAGCATCCCCGGGCGGGAGGGACAAGAGACCCAGTACTTC